The rows below give T cell receptor beta chains drawn from one sample of a study of naive and memory T cell subsets. Using its own MiXCR run on the UMI-ligation and nested PCR reads, TCRdb lists one record per CDR3 protein. The sample holds around 160,000 distinct CDR3 sequences, 15% to 20% seen once. The sample consisted of naive CD4+ T cells from blood. Receptors were obtained from a human donor in good health. The CDR3 runs from the conserved cysteine through the conserved F or W. The D gene is left open where the match is weak. Size is omitted from some rows. Given values are once, few, many or a class for expanded clones.

TRBD2,few,TRBJ2-1,TRBV6-5,CASSYGGRGEEQFF,TGTGCCAGCAGTTACGGGGGGCGGGGGGAAGAGCAGTTCTTC
TRBD2,few,TRBJ2-3,TRBV20-1,CSARGGGSFTDTQYF,TGCAGTGCTAGAGGTGGCGGGAGTTTCACAGATACGCAGTATTTT
.,few,TRBJ1-1,TRBV5-4,CASSSRGEAFF,TGTGCCAGCAGCTCGCGGGGTGAAGCTTTCTTT
TRBD1,few,TRBJ1-1,TRBV10-3,CAISRQGANTEAFF,TGTGCCATCAGCAGACAGGGCGCGAACACTGAAGCTTTCTTT
.,few,TRBJ2-5,TRBV28,CASSLRWERTQYF,TGTGCCAGCAGTTTAAGGTGGGAGAGGACCCAGTACTTC
.,few,TRBJ1-2,TRBV7-2,CASSPGGQYGYTF,TGTGCCAGCAGCCCGGGGGGGCAGTATGGCTACACCTTC
.,.,TRBJ2-7,TRBV28,CASSKAGYEQYF,TGTGCCAGCAGTAAGGCAGGCTACGAGCAGTACTTC
TRBD2,few,TRBJ2-7,TRBV5-8,CASSKIVTSGSGHEQYF,TGTGCCAGCAGCAAAATAGTGACTAGCGGGAGTGGCCACGAGCAGTACTTC
TRBD2,.,TRBJ2-1,TRBV6-5,CASSDILAGSYNEQFF,TGTGCCAGCAGTGACATACTAGCGGGGTCCTACAATGAGCAGTTCTTC
.,.,TRBJ2-3,TRBV11-1,CASSLAQLRADTQYF,TGTGCCAGCAGCTTAGCGCAATTGAGGGCAGATACGCAGTATTTT
.,.,TRBJ2-5,TRBV5-1,CASSLASPDQETQYF,TGCGCCAGCAGCTTAGCCAGCCCCGATCAAGAGACCCAGTACTTC
.,few,TRBJ2-3,TRBV15,CATSRDPLTDTQYF,TGTGCCACCAGCAGAGATCCCCTCACAGATACGCAGTATTTT
.,.,TRBJ1-1,TRBV29-1,CSVGNTEAFF,TGCAGCGTTGGTAACACTGAAGCTTTCTTT
.,.,TRBJ1-5,TRBV5-4,CASSSGGGAGQPQHF,TGTGCCAGCAGCTCCGGGGGGGGCGCAGGCCAGCCCCAGCATTTT
TRBD2,.,TRBJ2-3,TRBV20-1,CSEAGGVHADTQYF,TGCAGTGAAGCGGGAGGGGTCCATGCAGATACGCAGTATTTT
.,.,TRBJ2-6,TRBV5-5,CASSLETSGANVLTF,TGTGCCAGCAGCTTGGAAACCTCTGGGGCCAACGTCCTGACTTTC
.,.,TRBJ2-7,TRBV14,CASSDRFYEQYF,TGTGCCAGCAGCGACAGATTTTACGAGCAGTACTTC
.,.,TRBJ2-5,TRBV29-1,CSVDRRETQYF,TGCAGCGTTGACAGGAGGGAGACCCAGTACTTC
TRBD2,few,TRBJ2-3,TRBV6-2/TRBV6-3,CASSYGSGSTDTQYF,TGTGCCAGCAGTTACGGTAGCGGGAGCACAGATACGCAGTATTTT
.,few,TRBJ2-1,TRBV29-1,CSVGGTSYNEQFF,TGCAGCGTTGGCGGGACCTCCTACAATGAGCAGTTCTTC
.,few,TRBJ1-1,TRBV7-9,CASSWTSGVNTEAFF,TGTGCCAGCAGCTGGACCAGCGGGGTGAACACTGAAGCTTTCTTT
.,few,TRBJ1-1,TRBV5-1,CASSSGQNTEAFF,TGCGCCAGCAGCTCCGGACAGAACACTGAAGCTTTCTTT
.,few,TRBJ2-3,TRBV30,CAWSARQSDTQYF,TGTGCCTGGAGTGCCCGACAGTCAGATACGCAGTATTTT
.,few,TRBJ2-7,TRBV5-1,CASSPAGTPYEQYF,TGCGCCAGCAGCCCGGCCGGGACACCCTACGAGCAGTACTTC
.,few,TRBJ2-3,TRBV30,CAWRLTSTDTQYF,TGTGCCTGGAGATTGACTAGCACAGATACGCAGTATTTT
TRBD1,few,TRBJ2-1,TRBV7-2,CASSYRQGRYNEQFF,TGTGCCAGCAGTTACCGACAGGGACGGTACAATGAGCAGTTCTTC
.,.,TRBJ1-1,TRBV3-1,CASSQQGNAAFF,TGTGCCAGCAGCCAACAGGGGAACGCGGCTTTCTTT
.,.,TRBJ1-2,TRBV28,CASRDTNYGYTF,TGTGCCAGCAGGGACACCAACTATGGCTACACCTTC
.,.,TRBJ2-2,TRBV28,CASRPDRTTGELFF,TGTGCCAGCAGGCCAGACAGGACCACCGGGGAGCTGTTTTTT
.,few,TRBJ2-7,TRBV19,CASSRRQGGPYEQYF,TGTGCCAGTAGCCGGCGGCAGGGCGGCCCCTACGAGCAGTACTTC
.,few,TRBJ2-7,TRBV23-1,CASSQSGGVDYEQYF,TGCGCCAGCAGTCAATCCGGTGGGGTGGACTACGAGCAGTACTTC
.,.,TRBJ1-6,TRBV7-2,CASSLSEASSYNSPLHF,TGTGCCAGCAGCCTCTCCGAGGCGAGCTCCTATAATTCACCCCTCCACTTT
TRBD2,few,TRBJ2-1,TRBV3-1,CASSPTSGTHSYNEQFF,TGTGCCAGCAGCCCTACGAGCGGGACCCACTCCTACAATGAGCAGTTCTTC
.,few,TRBJ1-1,TRBV5-1,CASRPGAGNTEAFF,TGCGCCAGCAGGCCGGGGGCGGGAAACACTGAAGCTTTCTTT
TRBD1,few,TRBJ2-5,TRBV28,CASSVDRYQETQYF,TGTGCCAGCAGTGTGGACAGGTACCAAGAGACCCAGTACTTC
TRBD1,few,TRBJ2-3,TRBV20-1,CSTNRQGGTDTQYF,TGCAGTACGAATCGACAGGGCGGGACAGATACGCAGTATTTT
TRBD2,few,TRBJ2-5,TRBV4-1,CASSHPSGRAETQYF,TGCGCCAGCAGCCACCCCAGCGGGAGGGCGGAGACCCAGTACTTC
.,many,TRBJ1-1,TRBV10-2,CASRKGQTNTEAFF,TGCGCCAGCAGGAAGGGACAAACGAACACTGAAGCTTTCTTT
TRBD2,.,TRBJ2-3,TRBV11-3,CASSPPGAGGTDTQYF,TGTGCCAGCAGCCCGCCGGGGGCGGGAGGGACAGATACGCAGTATTTT
.,few,TRBJ2-5,TRBV20-1,CSAGWTRETQYF,TGCAGTGCCGGGTGGACTCGGGAGACCCAGTACTTC
TRBD2,.,TRBJ2-3,TRBV4-1,CASSQEPLAGSTDTQYF,TGCGCCAGCAGCCAAGAGCCCCTAGCGGGTAGCACAGATACGCAGTATTTT
TRBD1,few,TRBJ1-5,TRBV11-2,CASSFQGDQPQHF,TGTGCCAGCAGCTTTCAGGGGGATCAGCCCCAGCATTTT
.,.,TRBJ2-1,TRBV7-2,CASSLALVYNEQFF,TGTGCCAGCAGCTTAGCGCTAGTCTACAATGAGCAGTTCTTC
TRBD1,few,TRBJ2-2,TRBV7-9,CAKRTGNTGELFF,TGTGCCAAACGGACAGGGAACACCGGGGAGCTGTTTTTT
.,few,TRBJ1-1,TRBV29-1,CSVKVSTEAFF,TGCAGCGTGAAAGTCTCCACTGAAGCTTTCTTT
.,.,TRBJ2-4,TRBV2,CASSADLSPNIQYF,TGTGCCAGCAGCGCTGACTTAAGTCCTAACATTCAGTACTTC
.,many,TRBJ1-1,TRBV29-1,CSVLGMNTEAFF,TGCAGCGTTCTGGGGATGAACACTGAAGCTTTCTTT
.,many,TRBJ2-5,TRBV11-3,CASSLGGQAQETQYF,TGTGCCAGCAGCTTAGGGGGCCAAGCCCAAGAGACCCAGTACTTC
TRBD2,few,TRBJ2-1,TRBV19,CASQTSGISGEQFF,TGTGCCAGTCAGACTAGCGGGATCAGTGGTGAGCAGTTCTTC
TRBD2,few,TRBJ2-7,TRBV20-1,CSADFGTSGSYEQYF,TGCAGTGCGGACTTCGGGACTAGCGGATCCTACGAGCAGTACTTC
TRBD1,.,TRBJ1-5,TRBV4-1,CASSQTQGQGNQPQHF,TGCGCCAGCAGCCAAACTCAAGGACAGGGGAACCAGCCCCAGCATTTT
.,.,TRBJ2-1,TRBV6-5,CASSYSGLFDNEQFF,TGTGCCAGCAGTTACTCGGGACTCTTCGACAATGAGCAGTTCTTC
.,.,TRBJ2-7,TRBV29-1,CSVGGQYNYEQYF,TGCAGCGTTGGTGGGCAGTACAACTACGAGCAGTACTTC